This T cell receptor (beta chain) originates from a study of T cells after yellow fever vaccination. Findings and caveats of the study: On re-exposure, the response was weaker but peaked faster, at day 5 versus 15.

A word on this clonotype: The antigen is not known.

Each CDR3 protein is one row after TCRdb ran MiXCR on the 5' RACE reads. The repertoire consists of more than 450,000 distinct CDR3 sequences, with around a fifth occurring once and the leading ten covering about a sixth. The V and J ends lost 6 bases and 4 bases respectively, with 18 bases between them. The germline V gene encodes CDR1 DFQATT and CDR2 SNEGSKA (reference sequence). This CDR3 contains 14 residues. The TCR was taken from a man aged 18 to 29 who received the YFV17D yellow fever vaccine. Here the sequenced sample was PBMCs, taken roughly 23 days after the first yellow fever vaccination. The chain recombines TRBV20-1 with TRBJ1-2, with D perhaps TRBD1 (6 bases). Here the CDR3 reads CSAGTTQLSYGYTF. The CDR3 DNA follows: TGCAGTGCCGGGACAACCCAGCTTTCCTATGGCTACACCTTC.